This T cell receptor (beta chain) originates from a study of T cell repertoires in cytomegalovirus infection. Whole-study context: Public TCR beta signature analysis indicated the presence of both CMV infection and matching HLA type. Study-level results: What dominated the ex vivo response were HLA-C-restricted CMV-specific TCR beta clonotypes.

Losses at the gene ends were 0 bases for V and 4 bases for J; bases not matched to a gene: 14. The CDR3 covers 19 residues. Per the germline V gene, CDR1 is ENHRY and CDR2 is SYGVKD. TCRdb re-called the reads with MiXCR, one entry per CDR3 protein. The table includes 900,000 to 950,000 distinct CDR3 sequences, around a third detected once. As regards this clonotype: Its target is not known.

V and J are TRBV10-3 and TRBJ2-1; the match to TRBD2 covers 8 bases. The sequence was collected from a human donor in good health (CMV status not recorded). Some clones in this sample may be carry-over from other donors' samples. The specimen comprised cultured CD8+ T cells from PBMCs, sampled from culture after CMV antigen stimulation. This CDR3 reads CAISESNSGTDRTYNEQFF. Written as DNA, the CDR3 is TGTGCCATCAGTGAGTCGAATAGCGGGACCGATCGAACATACAATGAGCAGTTCTTC.